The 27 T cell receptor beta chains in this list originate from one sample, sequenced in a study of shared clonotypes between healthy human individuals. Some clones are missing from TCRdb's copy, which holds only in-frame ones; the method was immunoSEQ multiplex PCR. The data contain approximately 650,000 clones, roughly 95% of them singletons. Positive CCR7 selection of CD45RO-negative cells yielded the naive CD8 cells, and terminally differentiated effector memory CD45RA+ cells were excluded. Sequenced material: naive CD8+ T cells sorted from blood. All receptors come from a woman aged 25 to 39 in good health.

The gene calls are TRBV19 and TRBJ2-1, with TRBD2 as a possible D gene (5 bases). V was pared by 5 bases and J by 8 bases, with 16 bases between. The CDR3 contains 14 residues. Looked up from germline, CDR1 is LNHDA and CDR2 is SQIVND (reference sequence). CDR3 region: CASSAGGGSHEQFF. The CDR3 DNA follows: TGTGCCAGTAGTGCAGGTGGTGGGAGCCATGAGCAGTTCTTC. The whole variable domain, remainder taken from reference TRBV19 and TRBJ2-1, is DGGITQSPKYLFRKEGQNVTLSCEQNLNHDAMYWYRQDPGQGLRLIYYSQIVNDFQKGDIAEGYSVSREKKESFPLTVTSAQKNPTAFYLCASSAGGGSHEQFFGPGTRLTVL.

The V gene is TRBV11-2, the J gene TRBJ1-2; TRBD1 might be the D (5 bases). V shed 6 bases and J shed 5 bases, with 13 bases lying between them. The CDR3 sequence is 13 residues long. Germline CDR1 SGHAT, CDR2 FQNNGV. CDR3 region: CASRTGAMYGYTF. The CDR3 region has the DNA TGTGCCAGCAGGACCGGGGCCATGTATGGCTACACCTTC.

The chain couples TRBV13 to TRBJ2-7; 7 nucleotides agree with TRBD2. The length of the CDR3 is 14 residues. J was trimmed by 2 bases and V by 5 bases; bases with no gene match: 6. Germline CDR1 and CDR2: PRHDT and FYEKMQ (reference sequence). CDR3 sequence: CASSGGLGAYEQYF. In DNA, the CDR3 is TGTGCCAGCAGCGGAGGACTAGGCGCCTACGAGCAGTACTTC.

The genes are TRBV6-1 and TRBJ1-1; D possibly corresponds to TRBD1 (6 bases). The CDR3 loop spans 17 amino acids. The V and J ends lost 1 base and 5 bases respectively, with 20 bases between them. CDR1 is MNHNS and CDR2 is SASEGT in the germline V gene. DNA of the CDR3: TGTGCCAGCAGTGAAGGGTTGTTTGGGGGGCGAGGTACTGAAGCTTTCTTT. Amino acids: CASSEGLFGGRGTEAFF.

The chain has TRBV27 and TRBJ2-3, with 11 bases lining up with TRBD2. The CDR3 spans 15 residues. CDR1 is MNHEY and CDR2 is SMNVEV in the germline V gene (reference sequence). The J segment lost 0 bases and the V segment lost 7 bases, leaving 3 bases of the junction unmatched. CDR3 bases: TGTGCCAGCATCCGGACTAGCGGGAGCACAGATACGCAGTATTTT. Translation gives CASIRTSGSTDTQYF.

CDR3 DNA: TGTGCCAGCAGCTTAGAAGGGCGGGACCTATACACAGATACGCAGTATTTT. Amino acids: CASSLEGRDLYTDTQYF. V usage is TRBV11-2 and J usage is TRBJ2-3; TRBD2 is a possible D gene (6 bases). Between the trimmed V and J ends, which lost 0 bases and 2 bases, there was a span of 15 bases. CDR1 is SGHAT, CDR2 FQNNGV, per germline. This CDR3 spans 17 amino acids.

In DNA, the CDR3 is TGTGCCAGCAGCCTCACAGGGAGCCCCTACGAGCAGTACTTC. Translation gives CASSLTGSPYEQYF. J is TRBJ2-7 and V is TRBV7-9; TRBD1 might be the D (6 bases). The germline gives CDR1 SEHNR, CDR2 FQNEAQ (reference sequence). The CDR3 is 14 amino acids. The ends were cut back, 5 bases at V and 2 bases at J, with 13 bases in the middle.

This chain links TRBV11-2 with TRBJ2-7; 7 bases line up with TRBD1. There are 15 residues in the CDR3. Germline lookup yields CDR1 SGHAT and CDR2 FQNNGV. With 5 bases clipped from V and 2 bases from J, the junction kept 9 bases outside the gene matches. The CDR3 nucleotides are TGTGCCAGCAGCCCCCTTTTCGGACAGGCCTACGAGCAGTACTTC. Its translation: CASSPLFGQAYEQYF.

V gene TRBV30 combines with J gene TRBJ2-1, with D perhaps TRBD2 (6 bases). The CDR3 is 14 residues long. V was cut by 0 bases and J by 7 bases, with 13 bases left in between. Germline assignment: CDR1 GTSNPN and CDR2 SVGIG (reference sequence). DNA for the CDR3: TGTGCCTGGAGTGTATTAACGGGAGTAAATGAGCAGTTCTTC. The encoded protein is CAWSVLTGVNEQFF.

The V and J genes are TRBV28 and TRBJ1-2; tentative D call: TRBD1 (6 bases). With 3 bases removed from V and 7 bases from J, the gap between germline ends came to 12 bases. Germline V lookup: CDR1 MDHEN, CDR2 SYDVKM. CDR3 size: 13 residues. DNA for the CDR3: TGTGCCAGCAGTTTGGGGGGGGCTAGTGGCTACACCTTC. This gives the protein CASSLGGASGYTF.

The CDR3 DNA reads as TGTGCCAGCAGTGATCCGACAGGGCCCGACGCAGATACGCAGTATTTT. Protein product: CASSDPTGPDADTQYF. The rearrangement links TRBV2 to TRBJ2-3, with 7 bases that match TRBD1. The J segment lost 4 bases and the V segment lost 3 bases, leaving 10 bases of the junction unmatched. Germline V gene data show CDR1 as SNHLY and CDR2 as FYNNEI. CDR3 length equals 16 residues.

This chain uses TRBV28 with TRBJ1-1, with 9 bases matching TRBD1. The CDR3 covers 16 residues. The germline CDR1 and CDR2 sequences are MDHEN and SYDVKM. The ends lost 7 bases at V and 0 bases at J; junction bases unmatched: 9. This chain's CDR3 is CASTQTGGDMNTEAFF. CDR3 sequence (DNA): TGTGCCAGCACACAAACAGGGGGCGACATGAACACTGAAGCTTTCTTT. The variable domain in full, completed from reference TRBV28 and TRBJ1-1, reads DVKVTQSSRYLVKRTGEKVFLECVQDMDHENMFWYRQDPGLGLRLIYFSYDVKMKEKGDIPEGYSVSREKKERFSLILESASTNQTSMYLCASTQTGGDMNTEAFFGQGTRLTVV.

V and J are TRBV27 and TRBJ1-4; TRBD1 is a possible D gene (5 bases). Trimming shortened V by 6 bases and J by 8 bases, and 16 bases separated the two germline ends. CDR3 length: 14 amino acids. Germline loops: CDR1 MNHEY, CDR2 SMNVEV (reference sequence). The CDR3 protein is CASSITGGTEKLFF. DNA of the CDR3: TGTGCCAGCAGCATAACGGGGGGGACGGAAAAACTGTTTTTT.

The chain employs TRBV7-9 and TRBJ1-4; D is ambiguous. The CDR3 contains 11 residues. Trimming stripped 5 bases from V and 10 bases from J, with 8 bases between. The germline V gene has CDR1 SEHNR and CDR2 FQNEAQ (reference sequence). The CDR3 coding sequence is TGTGCCAGCAGCAGGGATGGAAAACTGTTTTTT. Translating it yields CASSRDGKLFF. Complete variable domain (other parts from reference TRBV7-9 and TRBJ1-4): DTGVSQNPRHKITKRGQNVTFRCDPISEHNRLYWYRQTLGQGPEFLTYFQNEAQLEKSRLLSDRFSAERPKGSFSTLEIQRTEQGDSAMYLCASSRDGKLFFGSGTQLSVL.

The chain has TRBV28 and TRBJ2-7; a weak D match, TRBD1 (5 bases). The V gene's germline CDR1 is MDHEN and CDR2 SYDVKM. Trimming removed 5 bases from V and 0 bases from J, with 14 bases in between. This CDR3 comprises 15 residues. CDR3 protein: CASSPVWGSSYEQYF. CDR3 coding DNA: TGTGCCAGCAGTCCGGTCTGGGGCAGCTCCTACGAGCAGTACTTC.

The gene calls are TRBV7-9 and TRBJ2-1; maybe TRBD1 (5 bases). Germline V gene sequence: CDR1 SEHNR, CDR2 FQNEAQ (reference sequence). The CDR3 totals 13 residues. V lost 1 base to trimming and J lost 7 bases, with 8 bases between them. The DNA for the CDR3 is TGTGCCAGCAGCTTAGTGGGGCAAAATGAGCAGTTCTTC. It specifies CASSLVGQNEQFF.

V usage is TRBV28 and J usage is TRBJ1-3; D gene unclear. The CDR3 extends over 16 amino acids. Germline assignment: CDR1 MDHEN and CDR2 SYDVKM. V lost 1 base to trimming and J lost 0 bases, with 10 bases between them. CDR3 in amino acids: CASSLSQKPSGNTIYF. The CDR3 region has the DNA TGTGCCAGCAGTTTATCCCAGAAACCCTCTGGAAACACCATATATTTT.

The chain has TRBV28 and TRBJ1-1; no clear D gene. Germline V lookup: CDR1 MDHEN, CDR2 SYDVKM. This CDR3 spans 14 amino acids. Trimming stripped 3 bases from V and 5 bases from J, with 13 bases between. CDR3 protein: CASSFLGSGTEAFF. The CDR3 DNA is TGTGCCAGCAGTTTCCTGGGGAGTGGTACTGAAGCTTTCTTT.

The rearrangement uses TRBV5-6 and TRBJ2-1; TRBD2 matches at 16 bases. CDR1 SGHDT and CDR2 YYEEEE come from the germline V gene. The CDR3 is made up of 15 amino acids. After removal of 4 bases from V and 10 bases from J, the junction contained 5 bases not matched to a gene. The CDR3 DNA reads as TGTGCCAGCAGCCCACTGGGACTAGCGGGAGGGGAGCAGTTCTTC. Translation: CASSPLGLAGGEQFF. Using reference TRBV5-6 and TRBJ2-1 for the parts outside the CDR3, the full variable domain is DAGVTQSPTHLIKTRGQQVTLRCSPKSGHDTVSWYQQALGQGPQFIFQYYEEEERQRGNFPDRFSGHQFPNYSSELNVNALLLGDSALYLCASSPLGLAGGEQFFGPGTRLTVL.

The CDR3, as DNA: TGTGCCAGCAGCGTAAGGGGAAACACTGAAGCTTTCTTT. As protein: CASSVRGNTEAFF. The chain combines TRBV9 with TRBJ1-1, with a tentative D call TRBD1 (5 bases). V was shortened by 1 base and J by 2 bases, with 6 bases between the two germline ends. The CDR3 extends over 13 amino acids. In germline, CDR1 is SGDLS, CDR2 YYNGEE. The full variable domain, rest sourced from reference TRBV9 and TRBJ1-1, is DSGVTQTPKHLITATGQRVTLRCSPRSGDLSVYWYQQSLDQGLQFLIQYYNGEERAKGNILERFSAQQFPDLHSELNLSSLELGDSALYFCASSVRGNTEAFFGQGTRLTVV.

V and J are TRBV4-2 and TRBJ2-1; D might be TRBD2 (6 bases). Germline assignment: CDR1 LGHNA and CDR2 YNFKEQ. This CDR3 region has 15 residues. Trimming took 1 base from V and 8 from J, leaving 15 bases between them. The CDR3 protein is CASSQGHHGRDEQFF. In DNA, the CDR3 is TGTGCCAGCAGCCAAGGCCATCACGGGAGAGATGAGCAGTTCTTC.

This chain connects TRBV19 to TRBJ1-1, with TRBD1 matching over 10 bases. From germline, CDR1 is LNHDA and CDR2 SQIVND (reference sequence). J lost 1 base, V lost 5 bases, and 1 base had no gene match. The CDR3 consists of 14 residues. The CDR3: CASSDRGPNTEAFF. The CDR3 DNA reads TGTGCCAGTAGTGACAGGGGGCCGAACACTGAAGCTTTCTTT.

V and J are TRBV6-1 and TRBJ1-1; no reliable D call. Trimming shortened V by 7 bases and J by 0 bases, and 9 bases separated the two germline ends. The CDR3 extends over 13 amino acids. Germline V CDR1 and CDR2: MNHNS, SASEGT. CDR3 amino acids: CASTPLLNTEAFF. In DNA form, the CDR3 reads TGTGCCAGCACCCCTCTTTTGAACACTGAAGCTTTCTTT.

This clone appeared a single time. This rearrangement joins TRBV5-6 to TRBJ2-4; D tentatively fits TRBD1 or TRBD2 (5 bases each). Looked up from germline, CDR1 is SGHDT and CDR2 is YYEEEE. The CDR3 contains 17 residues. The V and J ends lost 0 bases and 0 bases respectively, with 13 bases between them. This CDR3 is CASSLVRGGLAKNIQYF. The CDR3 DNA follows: TGTGCCAGCAGCTTGGTTAGGGGCGGGCTAGCCAAAAACATTCAGTACTTC.

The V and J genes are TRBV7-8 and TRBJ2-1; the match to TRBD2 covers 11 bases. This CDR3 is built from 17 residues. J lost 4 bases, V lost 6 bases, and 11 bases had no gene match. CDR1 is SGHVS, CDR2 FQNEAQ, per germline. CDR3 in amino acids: CASSPAAGTSGYNEQFF. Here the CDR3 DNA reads TGTGCCAGCAGTCCCGCGGCGGGGACTAGCGGATACAATGAGCAGTTCTTC.

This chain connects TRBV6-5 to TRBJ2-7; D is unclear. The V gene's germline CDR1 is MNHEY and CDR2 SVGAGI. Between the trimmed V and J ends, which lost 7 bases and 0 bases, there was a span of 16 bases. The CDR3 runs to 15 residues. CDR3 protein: CASNSLGGNSYEQYF. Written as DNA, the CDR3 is TGTGCCAGCAACTCCCTTGGTGGCAACTCCTACGAGCAGTACTTC.

The CDR3 loop reads CASSMGQGFYNEQFF. The CDR3, as DNA: TGTGCCAGTAGTATGGGACAGGGATTTTACAATGAGCAGTTCTTC. The chain carries TRBV19 and TRBJ2-1, with TRBD1 matching over 9 bases. Trimming cost V 3 bases and J 4 bases; bases outside gene matches: 4. CDR1 and CDR2 (germline): LNHDA, SQIVND (reference sequence). The CDR3 has 15 amino acids.